The TCR beta chain under discussion was sequenced for a study of a mutant IDH1 vaccine in newly diagnosed glioma. Study details: Patients under treatment included about 60% males and 37.5% females and had a mean age of approximately 44 years. Standard pretreatment was either radiotherapy, temozolomide, or, for most, radiochemotherapy with temozolomide.

Profiling relied on immunoSEQ multiplex PCR, and the TCRdb table lists in-frame clones only, not all of them. The table shows approximately 66,000 clones, with over 75% occurring only once. Time point in this sample: week 23, last vaccination. The study gave 300 ug of mutant IDH1 20-mer peptide per vaccine dose, with topical imiquimod. Details on this clone: Antigen unknown.

This receptor was identified in a man younger than 35 with glioma. This specimen was PBMCs, taken from a glioma patient whose treatment included an IDH1 peptide vaccine.

The chain's CDR3 is CASSTQGNYEQYF. The CDR3 coding sequence is TGTGCCAGTAGTACCCAGGGGAACTACGAGCAGTACTTC. This chain uses TRBV19 with TRBJ2-7, with D possibly TRBD1 on 6 matching bases. Trimming pared 4 bases from V and 3 bases from J, leaving 10 bases between. In germline, CDR1 is LNHDA, CDR2 SQIVND (reference sequence). CDR3 length: 13 residues.